Below are 11 T cell receptor beta chains sequenced from a single sample in a study of blood T cell repertoires in COVID-19. TCRdb keeps only in-frame clones here, not all; method: immunoSEQ multiplex PCR. The sample gives more than 300,000 clones, about nine tenths of which show up once; around 7.9% is in the top ten. What was sequenced was peripheral blood. These receptor sequences come from a woman aged 70-85 years with COVID-19, enrolled during active disease.

V and J are TRBV10-1 and TRBJ2-1; a weak D match, TRBD1 (6 bases). The CDR3 extends over 14 amino acids. In germline, CDR1 is WNHNN, CDR2 SYGVQD (reference sequence). Trimming stripped 3 bases from V and 7 bases from J, with 13 bases between. The CDR3 sequence: CASSDSGQPNEQFF. The CDR3, as DNA: TGCGCCAGCAGTGACTCCGGACAGCCTAATGAGCAGTTCTTC.

The V call is TRBV6-5, the J call TRBJ2-1; 11 nucleotides line up with TRBD2. The CDR3 is made up of 14 amino acids. V gave up 7 bases and J gave up 9 bases; unmatched junction bases: 8. Germline V lookup: CDR1 MNHEY, CDR2 SVGAGI. For the CDR3, the DNA is TGTGCCAGCACCAATAGCGGGGGGGCCGTTGAGCAGTTCTTC. As protein: CASTNSGGAVEQFF.

There are a few counts of this clone. J is TRBJ1-5 and V is TRBV5-8; 8 bases fit TRBD1. Germline V gene sequence: CDR1 SGHTS, CDR2 YDEGEE. The CDR3 extends over 15 amino acids. Trimming took 4 bases from V and 5 from J; bases not matched to a gene: 8. The CDR3 bases are TGTGCCAGCAGCACGGGACAGGTGGCCGATCAGCCCCAGCATTTT. Translation: CASSTGQVADQPQHF.

This clone appeared once. The rearrangement uses TRBV19 and TRBJ1-1; no definite D call. With 5 bases removed from V and 3 bases from J, the gap between germline ends came to 10 bases. This CDR3 has 13 residues. CDR1 is LNHDA, CDR2 SQIVND, per germline (reference sequence). CDR3 amino acids: CASSSQFDTEAFF. The CDR3 DNA follows: TGTGCCAGTAGTTCCCAGTTTGACACTGAAGCTTTCTTT. Drawing the rest from reference TRBV19 and TRBJ1-1, the complete variable domain is DGGITQSPKYLFRKEGQNVTLSCEQNLNHDAMYWYRQDPGQGLRLIYYSQIVNDFQKGDIAEGYSVSREKKESFPLTVTSAQKNPTAFYLCASSSQFDTEAFFGQGTRLTVV.

The rearrangement links TRBV2 to TRBJ1-2; 10 bases fit TRBD1. V shed 4 bases and J 3 bases; nucleotides not matched to a gene: 2. The CDR3 is 14 amino acids. Per germline, CDR1 SNHLY and CDR2 FYNNEI. The CDR3 bases are TGTGCCAGCAGTGGGGACAGGGGAGACTATGGCTACACCTTC. Translating it yields CASSGDRGDYGYTF.

The chain employs TRBV20-1 and TRBJ2-7; no clear D. The CDR3 runs 14 residues. Germline CDR1 DFQATT, CDR2 SNEGSKA (reference sequence). The ends were cut back, 3 bases at V and 3 bases at J, with 15 bases in the middle. The CDR3 loop is CSASPLTPLYEQYF. Written as DNA, the CDR3 is TGCAGTGCTAGTCCCCTAACTCCCCTCTACGAGCAGTACTTC.

This clone was observed a single time. The rearrangement joins TRBV5-1 to TRBJ2-7; 7 bases are shared with TRBD1. CDR1 and CDR2 (germline): SGHRS, YFSETQ. Germline trimming cut 2 bases from V and 5 bases from J; bases unmatched to any gene: 7. The CDR3 sequence is 14 residues long. Here the CDR3 reads CASSFSTGNNEQYF. For the CDR3, the DNA is TGCGCCAGCAGCTTCTCGACAGGGAACAACGAGCAGTACTTC.

The chain is built from TRBV3-1 (or the pseudogene TRBV3-2) and TRBJ2-1, with TRBD2 matching 8 bases. The CDR3 length is 16 residues. V dropped 4 bases and J dropped 10; count of bases not matched to a gene: 15. Looked up from germline, CDR1 is LGHDT and CDR2 is YNNKEL (reference sequence). CDR3 in amino acids: CASSRPAAGAPQEQFF. CDR3 coding DNA: TGTGCCAGCAGCCGGCCGGCAGCGGGGGCCCCCCAGGAGCAGTTCTTC.

This chain links TRBV5-1 with TRBJ1-1, with D unresolved. Germline V gene sequence: CDR1 SGHRS, CDR2 YFSETQ. The CDR3 length is 14 residues. With 5 bases removed from V and 6 bases from J, the gap between germline ends came to 17 bases. The CDR3 nucleotides are TGCGCCAGCAGTCTCGTTCCGGGTACGCCTGAAGCTTTCTTT. Amino acid sequence: CASSLVPGTPEAFF.

This chain links TRBV19 with TRBJ1-2, with 7 bases that match TRBD1. This CDR3 comprises 16 residues. The ends lost 7 bases at V and 4 bases at J; junction bases unmatched: 15. Germline CDR1 and CDR2: LNHDA and SQIVND (reference sequence). The CDR3 nucleotides read TGTGCCAGTAAGGGGGCCGACATCGACAGCGGCTATGGCTACACCTTC. Encoded protein: CASKGADIDSGYGYTF.

This clone was observed a handful of times. The V and J genes are TRBV10-2 and TRBJ2-7; the match to TRBD2 covers 10 bases. This CDR3 has 15 residues. J lost 0 bases, V lost 6 bases, and 5 bases had no gene match. Looked up from germline, CDR1 is WSHSY and CDR2 is SAAADI. The CDR3 DNA reads as TGCGCCAGCAGGGTTAGCGGGGGGAGCTCCTACGAGCAGTACTTC. Translated, it gives CASRVSGGSSYEQYF.